These 20 T cell receptor beta chains came from one sample sequenced in a study of blood T cell repertoires in COVID-19 (dated by TCRdb to 2018 to 2020). Receptor amplification or capture employed the immunoSEQ multiplex PCR assay. The clones in this table, taken by TCRdb from immuneACCESS, are in-frame only. Not every clone is retained; where verified, under half of the shortfall comes from an unresolved V gene, and the cause of the rest is unknown. For this sample there are some 21,000 clones; about four fifths appear just once. Of the sample, 3.2% falls within the top ten clones. Sequenced sample: peripheral blood. The receptors shown here come from a man aged 40-50 years with acute or convalescent COVID-19.

This rearrangement joins TRBV5-4 to TRBJ1-3; 8 nucleotides agree with TRBD1. The CDR3 is made up of 15 amino acids. Germline V CDR1 and CDR2: SGHNT, YYREEE (reference sequence). J lost 2 bases, V lost 4 bases, and 5 bases had no gene match. In nucleotides, the CDR3 is TGTGCCAGCAGCCGACAGGGGCCGCCTGGAAACACCATATATTTT. This translates into CASSRQGPPGNTIYF. Looking up the rest from reference TRBV5-4 and TRBJ1-3 gives the full variable domain: ETGVTQSPTHLIKTRGQQVTLRCSSQSGHNTVSWYQQALGQGPQFIFQYYREEENGRGNFPPRFSGLQFPNYSSELNVNALELDDSALYLCASSRQGPPGNTIYFGEGSWLTVV.

The V and J genes are TRBV6-1 and TRBJ1-1; weak D call: TRBD1 (6 bases). CDR3 length: 16 amino acids. V lost 0 bases, J lost 1 base, and 12 bases lay in between. From germline, CDR1 is MNHNS and CDR2 SASEGT. The CDR3 nucleotides read TGTGCCAGCAGTGAAGCTTCCAGGGGTAGGAACACTGAAGCTTTCTTT. It is translated as CASSEASRGRNTEAFF.

The genes are TRBV7-9 and TRBJ1-1, with 9 bases matching TRBD1. Germline trimming cut 4 bases from V and 1 base from J; bases unmatched to any gene: 4. The CDR3 length is 15 residues. From germline, CDR1 is SEHNR and CDR2 FQNEAQ (reference sequence). The CDR3 loop is CASSSTGGGNTEAFF. In DNA, the CDR3 is TGTGCCAGCAGCTCCACAGGGGGCGGGAACACTGAAGCTTTCTTT.

The chain couples TRBV4-1 to TRBJ1-1; D is unresolved. With 0 bases removed from V and 1 base from J, the gap between germline ends came to 6 bases. Per the germline V gene, CDR1 is MGHRA and CDR2 is YSYEKL. The CDR3 totals 14 residues. In nucleotides, the CDR3 is TGCGCCAGCAGCCAAGACACACCGAACACTGAAGCTTTCTTT. It is translated as CASSQDTPNTEAFF.

The J gene is TRBJ2-1, the V gene TRBV5-8; D perhaps matches TRBD1 (6 bases). With 1 base removed from V and 6 bases from J, the gap between germline ends came to 14 bases. The CDR3 consists of 15 residues. In germline, CDR1 is SGHTS, CDR2 YDEGEE. CDR3 nucleotide sequence: TGTGCCAGCAGCTTGTATGGCAGGGGTCTCAATGAGCAGTTCTTC. It translates to CASSLYGRGLNEQFF.

CDR3: CASSRPGLAGVGELFF. The CDR3 nucleotides read TGTGCCAGCAGTCGACCGGGACTAGCGGGAGTGGGGGAGCTGTTTTTT. The J gene is TRBJ2-2, the V gene TRBV14; the match to TRBD2 covers 14 bases. The ends lost 6 bases at V and 8 bases at J; junction bases unmatched: 8. In germline, CDR1 is SGHDN, CDR2 FVKESK. The CDR3 length is 16 residues.

V usage is TRBV30 and J usage is TRBJ2-7; the D gene is possibly TRBD1 (6 bases). This CDR3 is built from 14 residues. Trimming stripped 6 bases from V and 0 bases from J, with 15 bases between. Germline V gene sequence: CDR1 GTSNPN, CDR2 SVGIG (reference sequence). The CDR3 sequence is CACSPGHLSYEQYF. The CDR3 DNA sequence: TGTGCCTGCTCCCCGGGACATCTCTCCTACGAGCAGTACTTC.

The V call is TRBV15, the J call TRBJ1-5; no definite D call. This CDR3 spans 14 amino acids. CDR1 is LNHNV and CDR2 is YYDKDF in the germline V gene (reference sequence). The germline V and J ends were trimmed by 3 bases and 4 bases, with 10 bases remaining between them. As DNA, the CDR3 is TGTGCCACCAGCAGGGAGCTTCGGAATCAGCCCCAGCATTTT. Amino acids: CATSRELRNQPQHF.

The V call is TRBV19, the J call TRBJ2-2; 9 positions match TRBD1. Germline V gene data show CDR1 as LNHDA and CDR2 as SQIVND (reference sequence). This CDR3 contains 17 residues. V shed 7 bases, J shed 7 bases, and the junction held 16 bases outside the gene matches. The CDR3 protein is CASIGVRGTGTHGELFF. CDR3 nucleotide sequence: TGTGCCAGTATAGGGGTCCGCGGGACAGGGACTCACGGGGAGCTGTTTTTT.

The genes are TRBV4-3 and TRBJ2-1; 11 nucleotides line up with TRBD1. J lost 9 bases, V lost 5 bases, and 9 bases had no gene match. The CDR3 runs 15 residues. Germline assignment: CDR1 LGHNA and CDR2 YSLEER. Here the CDR3 reads CASSFRTGGIGEQFF. CDR3 DNA: TGCGCCAGCAGCTTCCGGACAGGGGGCATAGGTGAGCAGTTCTTC.

This clone was picked up a small number of times. This chain connects TRBV19 to TRBJ1-2; 8 nucleotides line up with TRBD1. The germline V gene encodes CDR1 LNHDA and CDR2 SQIVND (reference sequence). J lost 1 base, V lost 6 bases, and 10 bases had no gene match. This CDR3 is 16 amino acids long. The CDR3 sequence: CASSRQGPNDNYGYTF. The DNA of the CDR3 is TGTGCCAGTAGCAGACAGGGGCCGAATGATAACTATGGCTACACCTTC.

This rearrangement joins TRBV6-6 to TRBJ1-6, with unresolved D. The CDR3 is 16 residues long. CDR1 is MNHNY, CDR2 SVGAGI, per germline (reference sequence). V was shortened by 2 bases and J by 9 bases, with 17 bases between the two germline ends. The CDR3: CASSYPTGASLSPLHF. CDR3 DNA: TGTGCCAGCAGTTACCCCACCGGAGCTTCACTTTCACCCCTCCACTTT.

This rearrangement joins TRBV10-3 to TRBJ1-1, with a tentative D call TRBD1 (5 bases). The V and J ends lost 7 bases and 0 bases respectively, with 9 bases between them. The germline V gene encodes CDR1 ENHRY and CDR2 SYGVKD. The CDR3 is 13 residues long. This chain's CDR3 is CAITIGVNTEAFF. DNA for the CDR3: TGTGCCATCACTATAGGGGTGAACACTGAAGCTTTCTTT.

The chain is built from TRBV19 and TRBJ2-7; D uncertain. Germline CDR1 LNHDA, CDR2 SQIVND (reference sequence). Trimming left V 0 bases short and J 0 bases short, with 12 bases between. CDR3 length equals 16 residues. The CDR3 DNA reads TGTGCCAGTAGTATAGATCGGCGGAGAGCCTCCTACGAGCAGTACTTC. Translated, it gives CASSIDRRRASYEQYF.

The J gene is TRBJ2-7, the V gene TRBV20-1; D possibly corresponds to TRBD1 (6 bases). The CDR3 loop spans 15 amino acids. The V end was cut by 3 bases, the J end by 5 bases, with 20 bases between. Germline assignment: CDR1 DFQATT and CDR2 SNEGSKA (reference sequence). Written as DNA, the CDR3 is TGCAGTGCTAGTCTGTGGGTTGACAGGATGCACGAGCAGTACTTC. Protein product: CSASLWVDRMHEQYF.

The CDR3 nucleotides read TGTGCCAGCAGCCAAGATCATGGACAGAGGTTCTATGGCTACACCTTC. It codes for CASSQDHGQRFYGYTF. V gene TRBV4-2 combines with J gene TRBJ1-2; TRBD1 is a possible D gene (6 bases). This CDR3 has 16 amino acids. Trimming pared 0 bases from V and 4 bases from J, leaving 15 bases between. Germline V gene sequence: CDR1 LGHNA, CDR2 YNFKEQ.

The chain joins TRBV4-3 to TRBJ1-1; no clear D. The CDR3 spans 15 residues. Germline CDR1 LGHNA, CDR2 YSLEER. Trimming removed 1 base from V and 3 bases from J, with 12 bases in between. The CDR3 here is CASSQVRGEYTEAFF. The CDR3 coding sequence is TGCGCCAGCAGCCAAGTTCGTGGAGAGTACACTGAAGCTTTCTTT.

This clone was picked up one time. V and J are TRBV15 and TRBJ1-4; the match to TRBD1 covers 7 bases. Trimming at V came to 1 base and at J to 5 bases, leaving 1 base not matched to a gene. Germline lookup yields CDR1 LNHNV and CDR2 YYDKDF (reference sequence). The CDR3 runs to 14 residues. For the CDR3, the DNA is TGTGCCACCAGCAGAGGACAGGGAAATGAAAAACTGTTTTTT. Protein sequence: CATSRGQGNEKLFF.

The genes are TRBV4-2 and TRBJ2-1; 8 positions match TRBD1. Trimming cost V 4 bases and J 4 bases; bases outside gene matches: 6. CDR1 is LGHNA and CDR2 is YNFKEQ in the germline V gene. This CDR3 has 15 residues. This chain's CDR3 is CASSLGQGPYNEQFF. Here the CDR3 DNA reads TGTGCCAGCAGCCTTGGACAGGGACCGTACAATGAGCAGTTCTTC.

The gene calls are TRBV14 and TRBJ1-2, with TRBD1 matching 9 bases. Germline V gene sequence: CDR1 SGHDN, CDR2 FVKESK. With 3 bases clipped from V and 7 bases from J, the junction kept 15 bases outside the gene matches. The CDR3 consists of 17 residues. This chain's CDR3 is CASSHGRRDRVSGGYTF. The CDR3 region has the DNA TGTGCCAGCAGCCATGGACGCCGGGACAGGGTATCGGGTGGCTACACCTTC.